What follows are 20 T cell receptor beta chains derived from one specimen sequenced in a study of Tregs in tolerant kidney transplant recipients. Assay used: immunoSEQ multiplex PCR; TCRdb lists only in-frame clones, some missing. The table includes about 59,000 clones, approximately 82% detected once. Material: CD4+ T cells from blood. Receptors were obtained from a human donor in good health.

V usage is TRBV6-5 and J usage is TRBJ2-5; a weak D match, TRBD2 (6 bases). There are 14 residues in the CDR3. V was shortened by 2 bases and J by 11 bases, with 18 bases between the two germline ends. CDR1 MNHEY and CDR2 SVGAGI come from the germline V gene. The CDR3 loop reads CASSYLGGRRGQYF. CDR3 nucleotides: TGTGCCAGCAGTTACCTCGGGGGAAGGCGTGGGCAGTACTTC.

The CDR3 reads CASLRDSYGYTF. CDR3 coding DNA: TGTGCCAGCCTCCGGGACAGCTATGGCTACACCTTC. This chain joins TRBV5-6 and TRBJ1-2; TRBD1 aligns across 7 bases. Germline V CDR1 and CDR2: SGHDT, YYEEEE. V was clipped by 7 bases and J by 4 bases; unmatched bases: 4. The CDR3 loop spans 12 amino acids.

The V call is TRBV5-5, the J call TRBJ1-1; D ambiguous. Deletions cut 1 base from V and 0 bases from J, with 7 bases between. The CDR3 totals 14 residues. Germline V CDR1 and CDR2: SGHKS, YYEKEE (reference sequence). CDR3 coding DNA: TGTGCCAGCAGCTTGCTAACCATGAACACTGAAGCTTTCTTT. Protein sequence: CASSLLTMNTEAFF. The full variable domain, rest sourced from reference TRBV5-5 and TRBJ1-1, is DAGVTQSPTHLIKTRGQQVTLRCSPISGHKSVSWYQQVLGQGPQFIFQYYEKEERGRGNFPDRFSARQFPNYSSELNVNALLLGDSALYLCASSLLTMNTEAFFGQGTRLTVV.

The chain couples TRBV7-9 to TRBJ1-2, with D possibly being TRBD1 (6 bases). Germline CDR1 and CDR2: SEHNR and FQNEAQ (reference sequence). Trimming cost V 5 bases and J 2 bases, with 27 bases left between them. This CDR3 is 19 amino acids long. The CDR3, as DNA: TGTGCCAGCAGCCTCGGTTCCGGGACACCAAAGAGGGGAAACTATGGCTACACCTTC. This encodes CASSLGSGTPKRGNYGYTF.

The rearrangement joins TRBV6-1 to TRBJ1-2, with TRBD1 matching 8 bases. Germline lookup yields CDR1 MNHNS and CDR2 SASEGT. The CDR3 extends over 12 amino acids. J gave up 4 bases and V 5 bases, and 0 bases lay outside the gene matches. CDR3 amino acids: CASSTGGYGYTF. In DNA form, the CDR3 reads TGTGCCAGCAGTACAGGGGGCTATGGCTACACCTTC.

This clone was recorded only once. The rearrangement links TRBV10-3 to TRBJ2-5; 8 bases map to TRBD2. The ends lost 10 bases at V and 5 bases at J; junction bases unmatched: 15. The CDR3 is made up of 15 amino acids. The germline CDR1 and CDR2 sequences are ENHRY and SYGVKD. CDR3 protein: CATRFSGGVVETQYF. The CDR3 region has the DNA TGTGCCACCCGTTTCTCCGGGGGGGTTGTCGAGACCCAGTACTTC.

The gene calls are TRBV9 and TRBJ1-2, with TRBD1 matching over 8 bases. Germline values: CDR1 SGDLS, CDR2 YYNGEE. The junction had 3 bases not matched to a gene; V was cut back by 3 bases and J by 5 bases. The CDR3 has 13 amino acids. The CDR3 coding sequence is TGTGCCAGCAGCGCCCGGACAGGGTATGGCTACACCTTC. Residues: CASSARTGYGYTF.

The rearrangement uses TRBV7-9 and TRBJ1-1; no firm D call. The CDR3 extends over 14 amino acids. V was clipped by 0 bases and J by 2 bases, with 7 bases between them. Germline loops: CDR1 SEHNR, CDR2 FQNEAQ (reference sequence). The CDR3 coding sequence is TGTGCCAGCAGCTTAGCGAATACTAACACTGAAGCTTTCTTT. This encodes CASSLANTNTEAFF.

The V and J genes are TRBV14 and TRBJ1-6; D perhaps matches TRBD1 (5 bases). The CDR3 consists of 15 residues. The V end lost 1 base, the J end lost 9 bases, and 13 bases lay between the germline ends. Germline V gene data show CDR1 as SGHDN and CDR2 as FVKESK. The CDR3 is CASSQVRAGLSPLHF. CDR3 bases: TGTGCCAGCAGCCAAGTCCGTGCAGGGCTTTCACCCCTCCACTTT.

The chain links TRBV11-3 to TRBJ2-2; D tentatively reads TRBD1 or TRBD2 (6 bases each). CDR1 is SGHNT and CDR2 is YENEEA in the germline V gene. Trimming stripped 8 bases from V and 4 bases from J, with 20 bases between. This CDR3 region has 16 residues. The CDR3 reads CASALGGGALTGELFF. DNA of the CDR3: TGTGCCAGCGCCCTAGGAGGGGGAGCGCTCACCGGGGAGCTGTTTTTT.

The chain carries TRBV4-2 and TRBJ1-2; 12 bases fit TRBD1. Germline CDR1 reads LGHNA; CDR2 reads YNFKEQ. J lost 8 bases, V lost 4 bases, and 11 bases had no gene match. The CDR3 runs 16 residues. Here the CDR3 reads CASSRETGTGGDGYTF. The CDR3, as DNA: TGTGCCAGCAGCCGCGAAACCGGGACAGGGGGCGACGGCTACACCTTC.

The V gene is TRBV7-3, the J gene TRBJ2-7, with a weak D call TRBD1 (6 bases). Trimming shortened V by 0 bases and J by 5 bases, and 17 bases separated the two germline ends. The CDR3 is made up of 16 amino acids. Germline V lookup: CDR1 SGHTA, CDR2 FQGTGA. The CDR3 sequence: CASSLTSPGERNEQYF. As DNA, the CDR3 is TGTGCCAGCAGCTTAACTTCGCCAGGGGAACGAAACGAGCAGTACTTC. The entire variable domain, with the rest obtained from reference TRBV7-3 and TRBJ2-7, is as follows: GAGVSQTPSNKVTEKGKYVELRCDPISGHTALYWYRQSLGQGPEFLIYFQGTGAADDSGLPNDRFFAVRPEGSVSTLKIQRTERGDSAVYLCASSLTSPGERNEQYFGPGTRLTVT.

The CDR3 DNA reads as TGTGCCATCAGTACCGGGACTAGCGGCACAGATACGCAGTATTTT. Protein: CAISTGTSGTDTQYF. The genes are TRBV10-3 and TRBJ2-3; 10 bases are shared with TRBD2. Trimming cost V 5 bases and J 1 base; bases outside gene matches: 3. Germline V gives CDR1 ENHRY, CDR2 SYGVKD. The CDR3 sequence is 15 residues long.

The chain employs TRBV7-8 and TRBJ2-7, with 9 bases aligning to TRBD1. Germline CDR1 and CDR2: SGHVS and FQNEAQ. Unmatched junction bases numbered 4, after V lost 1 base and J lost 3 bases. The CDR3 consists of 15 residues. CDR3 in amino acids: CASSLGATGGYEQYF. The CDR3 region has the DNA TGTGCCAGCAGCTTAGGCGCGACAGGGGGCTACGAGCAGTACTTC.

The chain uses TRBV30 and TRBJ1-5; D uncertain. The germline CDR1 and CDR2 sequences are GTSNPN and SVGIG (reference sequence). V lost 0 bases and J 0 bases, leaving 18 bases between the germline ends. The CDR3 is 18 residues long. The CDR3, as DNA: TGTGCCTGGAGTGTACGAGGGTTTCGCTTTTATAGCAATCAGCCCCAGCATTTT. This gives the protein CAWSVRGFRFYSNQPQHF.

The genes are TRBV19 and TRBJ1-2, with D unclear. The CDR3 sequence is 15 residues long. Trimming stripped 9 bases from V and 5 bases from J, with 22 bases between. CDR1 is LNHDA, CDR2 SQIVND, per germline (reference sequence). The DNA of the CDR3 is TGTGCCAGCACTCGTGGAGGATCGGACGTGTATGGCTACACCTTC. Residues: CASTRGGSDVYGYTF.

The DNA of the CDR3 is TGCGCCAGCAGCCAAGGGACAGCGGGAGCCTACGAGCAGTACTTC. As protein: CASSQGTAGAYEQYF. This chain uses TRBV4-1 with TRBJ2-7; 8 positions match TRBD2. The CDR3 length is 15 residues. The V gene end was trimmed by 1 base and the J gene end by 2 bases; junction bases not matched to a gene: 4. The germline V gene has CDR1 MGHRA and CDR2 YSYEKL.

This chain links TRBV18 with TRBJ2-7; 7 nucleotides align to TRBD1. V shed 4 bases and J 2 bases; nucleotides not matched to a gene: 2. The germline CDR1 and CDR2 sequences are KGHSH and LQKENI. This CDR3 comprises 13 residues. The CDR3 loop reads CASSRTGTYEQYF. CDR3 in DNA: TGTGCCAGCTCACGGACAGGAACCTACGAGCAGTACTTC.

The V and J genes are TRBV11-1 and TRBJ2-7; D might be TRBD2 (6 bases). V lost 1 base and J 7 bases, leaving 20 bases between the germline ends. From germline, CDR1 is SGHAT and CDR2 FQDESV (reference sequence). This CDR3 is built from 16 residues. CDR3 sequence reads: CASSLGRGSRQVEQYF. CDR3 coding DNA: TGTGCCAGCAGCTTAGGGCGGGGCAGCCGTCAAGTTGAGCAGTACTTC.

The V gene is TRBV11-2, the J gene TRBJ2-5, with D uncertain. V was trimmed by 2 bases and J by 2 bases, leaving 0 bases between them. CDR3 length: 11 residues. CDR1 SGHAT and CDR2 FQNNGV come from the germline V gene. For the CDR3, the DNA is TGTGCCAGCAGCTTACAAGAGACCCAGTACTTC. It yields the protein CASSLQETQYF.